The next 13 T cell receptor beta chains were all read from a single sample in a study of blood T cell repertoires in COVID-19. Assay used: immunoSEQ multiplex PCR; TCRdb lists only in-frame clones, some missing. The sample comprises 250,000 to 350,000 clones, roughly 90% of which are singletons, and 5% to 7% rests with the top ten. Material for sequencing was peripheral blood. The receptors stem from a man younger than 30 who had recovered from COVID-19.

The V call is TRBV29-1, the J call TRBJ2-1; 10 bases align to TRBD2. CDR3 length: 14 residues. J was trimmed by 7 bases and V by 7 bases; bases with no gene match: 10. Germline V gene data show CDR1 as SQVTM and CDR2 as ANQGSEA. The CDR3 here is CSADALAGDNEQFF. The CDR3 DNA reads as TGCAGCGCCGATGCCCTAGCGGGAGATAATGAGCAGTTCTTC.

The genes are TRBV11-2 and TRBJ2-5, with D maybe TRBD2 (6 bases). The length of the CDR3 is 18 residues. The V and J ends lost 3 bases and 2 bases respectively, with 22 bases between them. Germline CDR1 reads SGHAT; CDR2 reads FQNNGV. CDR3 sequence (DNA): TGTGCCAGCAGCTTGGGTTACGGGACTCCTCGTCGACAAGAGACCCAGTACTTC. The encoded protein is CASSLGYGTPRRQETQYF.

The gene calls are TRBV2 and TRBJ1-6; D is undetermined. Germline-derived CDR1 and CDR2 are SNHLY and FYNNEI. Trimming removed 4 bases at V and 0 bases at J, with 7 bases between. The CDR3 has 15 residues. The CDR3 loop is CASSGVSSYNSPLHF. DNA of the CDR3: TGTGCCAGCAGTGGAGTAAGCTCCTATAATTCACCCCTCCACTTT. Full variable domain (missing parts from reference TRBV2 and TRBJ1-6): EPEVTQTPSHQVTQMGQEVILRCVPISNHLYFYWYRQILGQKVEFLVSFYNNEISEKSEIFDDQFSVERPDGSNFTLKIRSTKLEDSAMYFCASSGVSSYNSPLHFGNGTRLTVT.

J is TRBJ1-2 and V is TRBV29-1, with a possible D match to TRBD1 (5 bases). Trimming took 0 bases from V and 3 from J, leaving 11 bases between them. The germline V gene encodes CDR1 SQVTM and CDR2 ANQGSEA. CDR3 length equals 14 residues. The CDR3 spells CSVEDGGADYGYTF. Written as DNA, the CDR3 is TGCAGCGTTGAAGATGGAGGGGCTGACTATGGCTACACCTTC.

V and J are TRBV7-2 and TRBJ2-3; the D gene is possibly TRBD1 (6 bases). Germline V gene data show CDR1 as SGHTA and CDR2 as FQGNSA. There are 18 residues in the CDR3. Trimming stripped 5 bases from V and 3 bases from J, with 24 bases between. The CDR3 spells CASSPRRAGAGTTDTQYF. The CDR3 nucleotides are TGTGCCAGCAGCCCACGGCGGGCAGGGGCAGGCACAACAGATACGCAGTATTTT.

The rearrangement uses TRBV6-5 and TRBJ2-3; a weak D match, TRBD1 (5 bases). The germline gives CDR1 MNHEY, CDR2 SVGAGI. There are 16 residues in the CDR3. V gave up 3 bases and J gave up 3 bases, with 16 bases separating them. DNA for the CDR3: TGTGCCAGCAGTTATTCCAGGGATGGGTTGACAGATACGCAGTATTTT. It translates to CASSYSRDGLTDTQYF.

The V gene is TRBV6-2 or TRBV6-3, the J gene TRBJ1-2, with 7 bases lining up with TRBD1. CDR1 is MNHEY and CDR2 is SVGEGT in the germline V gene. This CDR3 is 14 amino acids long. V shed 6 bases and J 4 bases; nucleotides not matched to a gene: 8. The CDR3 nucleotides are TGTGCCAGCAGCTCCACAGGGGACCCCTATGGCTACACCTTC. As protein: CASSSTGDPYGYTF.

The CDR3 is CASSEDFSGSIYNEQFF. In DNA form, the CDR3 reads TGCGCCAGCAGTGAAGACTTTAGCGGGAGTATATACAATGAGCAGTTCTTC. V and J are TRBV10-2 and TRBJ2-1; TRBD2 aligns across 9 bases. The CDR3 has 17 amino acids. Germline trimming cut 3 bases from V and 4 bases from J; bases unmatched to any gene: 10. Germline V gene sequence: CDR1 WSHSY, CDR2 SAAADI.

This chain joins TRBV11-2 and TRBJ1-1; 7 bases agree with TRBD1. V gave up 5 bases and J gave up 7 bases; unmatched junction bases: 16. Germline CDR1 and CDR2: SGHAT and FQNNGV. There are 16 residues in the CDR3. As DNA, the CDR3 is TGTGCCAGCAGCCCAGGAAGTGGCAGGGGGTTAGTTGAAGCTTTCTTT. Its translation: CASSPGSGRGLVEAFF.

V usage is TRBV5-4 and J usage is TRBJ1-1, with 7 bases matching TRBD1. The ends lost 0 bases at V and 5 bases at J; junction bases unmatched: 4. Germline assignment: CDR1 SGHNT and CDR2 YYREEE (reference sequence). The CDR3 sequence is 14 residues long. CDR3 sequence: CASSLVEGATEAFF. In nucleotides, the CDR3 is TGTGCCAGCAGCTTGGTTGAGGGGGCGACTGAAGCTTTCTTT.

The count of this clone is one. V and J are TRBV24-1 and TRBJ2-1, with 8 bases lining up with TRBD2. Looked up from germline, CDR1 is KGHDR and CDR2 is SFDVKD. The CDR3 spans 13 residues. Trimming removed 6 bases from V and 6 bases from J; junction bases left unmatched: 3. CDR3 residues: CATSREGGNEQFF. For the CDR3, the DNA is TGTGCCACCAGTCGGGAGGGGGGCAATGAGCAGTTCTTC.

V usage is TRBV4-2 and J usage is TRBJ2-1, with D tentatively TRBD2 (6 bases). This CDR3 comprises 16 residues. V lost 0 bases to trimming and J lost 5 bases, with 14 bases between them. Per the germline V gene, CDR1 is LGHNA and CDR2 is YNFKEQ. This CDR3 reads CASSQDGGWLDNEQFF. CDR3 DNA: TGTGCCAGCAGCCAAGATGGGGGGTGGTTGGACAATGAGCAGTTCTTC.

V gene TRBV4-2 combines with J gene TRBJ1-1; 7 bases line up with TRBD1. V gave up 1 base and J gave up 7 bases; unmatched junction bases: 9. Germline CDR1 reads LGHNA; CDR2 reads YNFKEQ. The CDR3 totals 15 residues. The CDR3 DNA sequence: TGTGCCAGCAGCCAAGGACAGGGAGTTACGGATGAAGCTTTCTTT. Its translation: CASSQGQGVTDEAFF.